Described below is a single TCR beta chain sequence and its context. This clonotype appeared a few times. Its antigen has not been determined. There are no base qualities to consult, and no much larger clone falls within one base. The library was obtained by RT-PCR. Sequenced using an Illumina HiSeq 2500. TCRdb trimmed the raw reads at Q25, called clones with MiXCR and kept productive beta chains. For every CDR3 protein sequence, its rows merge into one entry that carries the most common genes and DNA. The sample records under 550,000 distinct CDR3 sequences, 7.6% of which are singletons. 13% of the sample goes to the ten largest clones. The data stem from a study of response to subunit inactivated influenza vaccine (dated by TCRdb to between 2017 and 2018). Regarding the research as a whole: The study used deep quantitative T cell receptor repertoire profiling to track responses to a trivalent subunit inactivated influenza vaccine. The paper as a whole reports these results and caveats: It was suggested by the authors that each seasonal influenza vaccination may recruit only a limited number of new T cells.

The TCR sequence derives from a man aged 50 to 75 who received an inactivated influenza vaccine. Donor details come from another sample of the same person, matched by shared clones. Source: PBMCs from blood, taken less than 30 months after vaccination.

CDR3 loop: CASSWGDRFGETQYF. The base sequence is TGTGCCAGCAGCTGGGGTGATAGGTTTGGGGAGACCCAGTACTTC. The chain employs TRBV7-9 and TRBJ2-5; there is no confident call for the D gene. V was cut back by 4 bases and J by 5 bases, leaving a gap of 17 bases between them. Including cysteine and phenylalanine, the CDR3 has 15 amino acids. The only DNA kept is the CDR3, 45 bases in frame from the first base. Via the germline V gene (reference sequence), CDR1 is SEHNR and CDR2 FQNEAQ.